This T cell receptor (beta chain) emerged from a study of neurological immune-mediated disorders (dated by TCRdb to between 2018 and 2021). In the study overall: Among the roughly 34 multiple sclerosis patients, roughly 31 had relapsing-remitting MS and 3 had secondary progressive MS. Using UMI-based sequencing, the study compared peripheral blood TCR-beta repertoires from patients with HTLV-I-associated myelopathy (HAM/TSP), patients with multiple sclerosis, and healthy controls. Longitudinal samples, technical triplicates and paired sorted CD4+ and CD8+ T-cell subsets, alongside PBMC samples, were included among the roughly 97 TCR-beta libraries. The cohort was made up of approximately 69 subjects, consisting of roughly 14 HAM/TSP patients, 34 multiple sclerosis patients and some 20 healthy controls. The research as a whole found: No identical CDR3 amino acid sequences were shared among expanded clones across subjects, suggesting private TCR-beta repertoires in all groups. Repertoires from 18 of 34 MS patients were grouped by phylogenetic analysis into a cluster of related CDR3 sequences, suggesting a possible repertoire-level signature. The highest TCR clonal expansion was observed in HAM/TSP patients, whereas the lowest was observed in MS patients, even when compared with healthy controls. No association of the MS cluster with clinical or MRI features was observed, and the need for larger cohorts was stated by the authors.

Unsorted PBMC libraries were generated from 2 million PBMCs stored in RNAlater at -80 °C until RNA extraction. The multiple sclerosis patients were enrolled in a US clinical protocol that used magnetic resonance imaging to evaluate disease progression. Peripheral blood was subjected to Ficoll-Hypaque density gradient centrifugation to isolate PBMCs, which were then cryopreserved in liquid nitrogen. The CDR3 covers 15 residues, taking in both the cysteine and the phenylalanine. Only CDR3 DNA remains: 45 bases, in frame from the first base. Trimming costs V 3 bases and J 3 bases, and their ends lie 14 bases apart. The germline V gene (reference sequence) provides CDR1 MNHEY and CDR2 SMNVEV. Comments on this clonotype: Its cognate antigen has yet to be identified. The record has no base qualities; no much larger clone is one base away.

cDNA was synthesized by template-switch 5'RACE using a primer with a 10-nucleotide random unique molecular identifier that tagged each TCR transcript. Every sequencing run covered 15-18 subjects and yielded more than 180 million TCR-beta sequences. The RNeasy kit was used to extract total RNA. TCR-beta VDJ regions were amplified with primers for the TCR constant region and the 5'RACE anchor, using the KAPA Real-time Library Amplification kit. Sample indexes and Illumina adaptors were added in a first PCR, and a second PCR then increased library yield. After purification with Ampure beads, the TCR product of roughly 650 bp was size-selected on a 2% E-gel SizeSelection system. Before pooling, library quality was assessed on a Bioanalyzer, concentration was determined with Qubit, and library quantification was performed with the Kapa Library Quantification kit. An Illumina HiSeq 2500 sequenced the libraries paired-end 2 x 150 bp. To increase sequence diversity, roughly 24-32% phiX was spiked into each library pool. Concerning the study's data processing: The quality-filtered reads were processed with the UMI-based MiGEC pipeline, whose error correction step removed more than 90% of the raw TCR sequences. IMGT germline references were used for aligning VDJ genes, and each clonotype was defined as a unique CDR3 amino acid sequence together with its V-J genes. VDJtools evaluated clonal expansion, Shannon diversity and CDR3 relatedness (CalcPairwiseDistances, ClusterSamples); CLCbio workbench built phylogenetic trees. A clone was classed as expanded if it had 8 or more unique UMIs, a cutoff based on coefficient-of-variation modelling across technical triplicates. TCRdb reworked the public reads: Q25 trimming with fastp, MiXCR clone assembly, productive beta chains retained. Entries that share a CDR3 protein sequence are merged under the most common genes and DNA. The V and J calls, along with clone size, are taken from TCRdb and not from the paper's own processing. The sample table holds 65,000 to 95,000 distinct CDR3 sequences, of which around 4.6% were seen once. The top ten clones comprise less than 2.5% of the sample.

This receptor was obtained from a woman younger than 45 with multiple sclerosis. The chain employs TRBV27 and TRBJ1-1, with a tentative D gene TRBD1 over 5 matching bases. The material sequenced was PBMCs. The CDR3 protein is CASSFGGEGYTEAFF. The nucleotide sequence is given as TGTGCCAGCAGTTTTGGGGGGGAGGGCTACACTGAAGCTTTCTTT.